A single T cell receptor (beta chain) is shown here with its context. CDR1 and CDR2 from the germline V gene are DFQATT and SNEGSKA (reference sequence). This CDR3 is 15 amino acids long. This sample is part of a study of T cells expressing NK-cell markers. Generation of TCR beta cDNA was performed by 5'RACE template switching incorporating UMIs. One entry per CDR3 protein, without DNA, is what TCRdb gives after re-calling the 5' RACE reads. Its clone listing holds fewer than 300,000 distinct CDR3 sequences. Sequencing input: blood T cells: a sorted CD56 or NKG2C T cell subset, CD4+ or CD8+ T cells, or bulk PBMC T cells (not recorded which). This receptor was identified in a woman aged 18 to 75 in good health. The genes are TRBV20-1 and TRBJ1-5; lacking DNA, the TRBD1 call made by TCRdb goes unchecked. This CDR3 reads CSARKGDMDVQPQHF.